The entry below gives a single TCR beta chain sequence along with its context. No antigen is known for it. Libraries were made from TCR beta cDNA, and they carried unique molecular identifiers. TCRdb called the PCR reads again in MiXCR, with one record for every CDR3 protein. The sample holds hundreds of thousands of distinct CDR3 sequences, around 27% seen once. CDR3 length: 13 residues. The germline V gene encodes CDR1 DFQATT and CDR2 SNEGSKA (reference sequence). The V end was cut by 5 bases, the J end by 5 bases, with 15 bases between. The data were obtained in a study of post-analysis software for immune sequencing data. Overall study: The study covered relapsing-remitting, secondary progressive and progressive-relapsing courses of multiple sclerosis. Study-level results: A significant reduction in normalized Chao1 diversity was observed in multiple sclerosis patients versus controls. TRBV segments more frequent in patients than in controls numbered roughly five and included TRBV5-6, TRBV5-1 and TRBV20-1. Batch-mates among the samples co-clustered strongly by F measure.

Sequencing was done on a sample of blood. The J gene is TRBJ1-2, the V gene TRBV20-1, with D maybe TRBD1 (5 bases). The TCR originated in a girl aged 10 to 17 with multiple sclerosis. CDR3 in amino acids: CSARGGGEYGYTF. As DNA, the CDR3 is TGCAGTGCTCGGGGGGGAGGAGAATATGGCTACACCTTC.